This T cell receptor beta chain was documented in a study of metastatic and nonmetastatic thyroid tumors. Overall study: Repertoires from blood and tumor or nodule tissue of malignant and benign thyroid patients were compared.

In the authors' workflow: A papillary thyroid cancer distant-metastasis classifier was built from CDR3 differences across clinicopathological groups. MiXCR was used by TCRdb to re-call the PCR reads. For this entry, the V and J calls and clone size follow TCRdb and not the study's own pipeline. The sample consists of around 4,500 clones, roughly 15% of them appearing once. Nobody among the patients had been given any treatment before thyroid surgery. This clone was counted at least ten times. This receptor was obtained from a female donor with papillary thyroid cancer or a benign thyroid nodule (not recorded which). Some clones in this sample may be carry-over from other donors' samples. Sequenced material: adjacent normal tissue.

CDR3 nucleotide sequence: TGTGCCTGGAGTTCCACCGGAGGGGGGCGCGGTCGCACAGATACGCAGTATTTT. Translating it yields CAWSSTGGGRGRTDTQYF. The V call is TRBV30, the J call TRBJ2-3; tentatively, D is TRBD1 or TRBD2 (6 bases each). This CDR3 has 18 residues. The V gene's germline CDR1 is GTSNPN and CDR2 SVGIG (reference sequence). Between the trimmed V and J ends, which lost 2 bases and 1 base, there was a span of 22 bases.